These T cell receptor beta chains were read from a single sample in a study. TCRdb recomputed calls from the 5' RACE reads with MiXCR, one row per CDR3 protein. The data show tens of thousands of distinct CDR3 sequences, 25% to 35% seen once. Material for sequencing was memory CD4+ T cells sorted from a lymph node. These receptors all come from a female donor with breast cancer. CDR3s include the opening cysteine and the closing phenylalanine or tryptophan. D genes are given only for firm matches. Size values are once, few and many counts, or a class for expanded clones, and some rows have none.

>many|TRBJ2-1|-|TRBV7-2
TGTGCCAGCAGCTTAAGTCTAGCCTACAATGAGCAGTTCTTC
CASSLSLAYNEQFF
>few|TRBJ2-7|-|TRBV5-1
TGCGCCAGCAGCCACCCCCATAACTACGAGCAGTACTTC
CASSHPHNYEQYF
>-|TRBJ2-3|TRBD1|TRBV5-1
TGCGCCAGCAGCTTGGAGTCGTACTCCGGGACAGGGGCGACAGATACGCAGTATTTT
CASSLESYSGTGATDTQYF
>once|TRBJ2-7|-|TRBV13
TGTGCCAGCAGCTCCATCGGGGCAGCCTACGAGCAGTACTTC
CASSSIGAAYEQYF
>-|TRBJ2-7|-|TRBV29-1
TGCAGCGTTGAAGACACGTCCGGGGCCGAGCAGTACTTC
CSVEDTSGAEQYF
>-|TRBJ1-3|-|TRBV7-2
TGTGCCAGCAGCTTAACCGTTTCCTCTGGAAACACCATATATTTT
CASSLTVSSGNTIYF
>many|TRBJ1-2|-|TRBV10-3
TGTGCCATCAGGCCGGCCGATCTTGGCAGCTATGGCTACACCTTC
CAIRPADLGSYGYTF
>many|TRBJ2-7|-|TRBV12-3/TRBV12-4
TGTGCCAGCAGTTTAGTCTTCTCCTACGAGCAGTACTTC
CASSLVFSYEQYF
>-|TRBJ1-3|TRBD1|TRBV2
TGTGCCAGCTGCCCCACATATACCGGGACAGAAAACACCATATATTTT
CASCPTYTGTENTIYF
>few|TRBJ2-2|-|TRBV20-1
TGCAGTGCTTGGGACACGAACACCGGGGAGCTGTTTTTT
CSAWDTNTGELFF
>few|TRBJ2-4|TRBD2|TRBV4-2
TGTGCCAGCAGCCAACCCGGGACTAGCGGGGCCAAAAACATTCAGTACTTC
CASSQPGTSGAKNIQYF
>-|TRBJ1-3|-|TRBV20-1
TGCAGTGCTAGAATTTCCTCTGGACAATCCTCTGGAAACACCATATATTTT
CSARISSGQSSGNTIYF
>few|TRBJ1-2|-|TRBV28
TGTGCCAGCAGTTTCAAGACAGTGTATGGCTACACCTTC
CASSFKTVYGYTF
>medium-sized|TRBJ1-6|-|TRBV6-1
TGTGCCAGCAGTGCGGGACCCTATAATTCACCCCTCCACTTT
CASSAGPYNSPLHF
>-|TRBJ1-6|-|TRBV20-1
TGCAGTGCTAGAAGACCGGGACGGTATAATTCACACCTCCACTTT
CSARRPGRYNSHLHF
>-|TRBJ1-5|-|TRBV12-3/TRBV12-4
TGTGCCAGCAGTGCGGCCGATCAGCCCCGGCATTTT
CASSAADQPRHF
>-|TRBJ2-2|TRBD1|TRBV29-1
TGCAGCGTTGGACAGGGTACCTCCGGGGAGCTGTTTTTT
CSVGQGTSGELFF
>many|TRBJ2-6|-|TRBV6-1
TGTGCCAGCAGGGGGCAGGTCTCTGGGGCCAACGTCCTGACTTTC
CASRGQVSGANVLTF
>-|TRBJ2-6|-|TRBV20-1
TGCAGTGCTAGAGTTGCCGGGCCCGTGGGTGGGGCCAACGTCCTGACTTTC
CSARVAGPVGGANVLTF
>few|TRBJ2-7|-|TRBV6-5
TGTGCCAGCAGTGTAGGATTCGGTAACTCCTACGAGCAGTACTTC
CASSVGFGNSYEQYF
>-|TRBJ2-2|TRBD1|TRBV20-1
TGCAGTGCTAGAGACCGGGACAGTTATGACACCGGGGAGCTGTTTTTT
CSARDRDSYDTGELFF
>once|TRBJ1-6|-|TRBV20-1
TGCAGTGCTGGCTTAGGGGCCGGTTCACCCCTCCACTTT
CSAGLGAGSPLHF
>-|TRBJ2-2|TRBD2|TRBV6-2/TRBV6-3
TGTGCCAGCGCGGGAGGGCCGCTAAAGGCCGGGGAGCTGTTTTTT
CASAGGPLKAGELFF
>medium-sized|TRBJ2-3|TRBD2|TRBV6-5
TGTGCCAGCAGTTACGGTTTGCGGGGGGACACAGATACGCAGTATTTT
CASSYGLRGDTDTQYF
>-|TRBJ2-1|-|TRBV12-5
TGTGCTAGTGGTTTGGGGACGCAGCAGGCGGATGAGCAGTTCTTC
CASGLGTQQADEQFF
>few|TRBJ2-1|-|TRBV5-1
TGCGCCAGCAGCTTGTCGGACTCCTCTCCGCAGTTCTTC
CASSLSDSSPQFF
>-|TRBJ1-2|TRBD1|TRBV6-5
TGTGCCAGCAGATCCGGGACAGGGCCCTATGGCTACACCTTC
CASRSGTGPYGYTF